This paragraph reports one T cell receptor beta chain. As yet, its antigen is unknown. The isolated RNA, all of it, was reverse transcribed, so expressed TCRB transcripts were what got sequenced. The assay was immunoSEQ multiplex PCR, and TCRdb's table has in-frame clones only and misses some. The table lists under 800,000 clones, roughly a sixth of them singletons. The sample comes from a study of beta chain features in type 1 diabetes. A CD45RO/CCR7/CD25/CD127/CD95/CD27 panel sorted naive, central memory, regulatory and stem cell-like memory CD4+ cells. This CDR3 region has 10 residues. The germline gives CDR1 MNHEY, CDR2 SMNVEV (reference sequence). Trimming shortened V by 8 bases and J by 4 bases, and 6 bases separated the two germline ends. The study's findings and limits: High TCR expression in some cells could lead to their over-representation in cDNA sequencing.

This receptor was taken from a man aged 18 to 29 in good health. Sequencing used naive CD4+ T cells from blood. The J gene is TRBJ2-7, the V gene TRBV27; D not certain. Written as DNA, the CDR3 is TGTGCCAGCGGGCCTTACGAGCAGTACTTC. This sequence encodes CASGPYEQYF.